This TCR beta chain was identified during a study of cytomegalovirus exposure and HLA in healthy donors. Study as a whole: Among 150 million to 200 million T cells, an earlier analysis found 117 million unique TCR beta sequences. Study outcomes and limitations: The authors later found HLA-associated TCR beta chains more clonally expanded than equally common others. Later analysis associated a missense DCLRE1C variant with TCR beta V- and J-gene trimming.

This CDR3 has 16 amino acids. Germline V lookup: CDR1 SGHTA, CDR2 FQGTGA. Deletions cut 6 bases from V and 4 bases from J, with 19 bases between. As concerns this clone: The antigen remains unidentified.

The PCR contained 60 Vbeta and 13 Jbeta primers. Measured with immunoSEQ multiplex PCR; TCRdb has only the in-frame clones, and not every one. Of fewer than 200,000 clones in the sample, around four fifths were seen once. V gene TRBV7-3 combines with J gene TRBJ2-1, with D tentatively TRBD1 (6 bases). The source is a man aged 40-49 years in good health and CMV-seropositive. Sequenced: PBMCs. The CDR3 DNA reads TGTGCCAGCAGACCGACTGACAGGACGCATTACAATGAGCAGTTCTTC. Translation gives CASRPTDRTHYNEQFF.